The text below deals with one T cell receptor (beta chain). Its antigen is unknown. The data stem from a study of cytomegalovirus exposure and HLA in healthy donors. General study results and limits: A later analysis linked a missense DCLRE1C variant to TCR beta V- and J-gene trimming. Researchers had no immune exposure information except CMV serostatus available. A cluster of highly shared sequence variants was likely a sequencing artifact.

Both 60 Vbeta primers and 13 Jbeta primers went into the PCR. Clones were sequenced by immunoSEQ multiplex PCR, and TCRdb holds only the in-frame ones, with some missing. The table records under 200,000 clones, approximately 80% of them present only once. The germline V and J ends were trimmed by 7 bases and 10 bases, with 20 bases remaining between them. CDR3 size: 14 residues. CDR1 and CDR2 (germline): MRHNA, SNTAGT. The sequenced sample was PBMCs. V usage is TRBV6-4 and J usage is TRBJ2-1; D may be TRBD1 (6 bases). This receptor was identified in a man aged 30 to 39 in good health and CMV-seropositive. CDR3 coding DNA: TGTGCCAGCAAGGGGGACGTCTGGAATCCGGAGCAGTTCTTC. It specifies CASKGDVWNPEQFF.